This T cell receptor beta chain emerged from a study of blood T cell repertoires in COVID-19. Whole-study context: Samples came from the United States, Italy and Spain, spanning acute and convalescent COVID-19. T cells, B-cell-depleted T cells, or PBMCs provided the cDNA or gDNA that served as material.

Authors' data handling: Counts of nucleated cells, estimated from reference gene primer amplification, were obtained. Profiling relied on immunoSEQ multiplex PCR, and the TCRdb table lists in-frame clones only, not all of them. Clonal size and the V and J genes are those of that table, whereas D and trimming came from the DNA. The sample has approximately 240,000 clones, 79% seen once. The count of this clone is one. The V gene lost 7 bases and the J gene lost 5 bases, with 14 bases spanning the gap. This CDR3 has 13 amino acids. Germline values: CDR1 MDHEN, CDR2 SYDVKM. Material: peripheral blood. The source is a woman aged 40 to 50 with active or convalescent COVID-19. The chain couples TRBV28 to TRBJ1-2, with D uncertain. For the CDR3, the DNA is TGTGCCAGCAATCCACAGTTTTTATATGGCTACACCTTC. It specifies CASNPQFLYGYTF.